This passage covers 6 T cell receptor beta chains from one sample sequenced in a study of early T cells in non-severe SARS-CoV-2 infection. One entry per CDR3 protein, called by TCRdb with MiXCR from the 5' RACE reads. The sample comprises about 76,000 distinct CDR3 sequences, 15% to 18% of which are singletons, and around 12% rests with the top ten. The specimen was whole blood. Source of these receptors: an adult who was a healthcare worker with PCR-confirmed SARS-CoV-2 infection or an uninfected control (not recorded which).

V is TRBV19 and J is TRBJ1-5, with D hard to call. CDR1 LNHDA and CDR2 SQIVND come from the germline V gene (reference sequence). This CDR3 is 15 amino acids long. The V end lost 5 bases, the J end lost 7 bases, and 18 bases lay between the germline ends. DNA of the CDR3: TGTGCCAGTAGTTCAAACGGGCTGGAAGGCCAGCCCCAGCATTTT. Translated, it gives CASSSNGLEGQPQHF.

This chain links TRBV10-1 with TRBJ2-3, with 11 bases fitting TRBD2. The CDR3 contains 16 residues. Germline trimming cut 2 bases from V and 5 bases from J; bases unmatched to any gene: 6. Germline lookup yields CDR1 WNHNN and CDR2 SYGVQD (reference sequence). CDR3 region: CASSELAGGHGDTQYF. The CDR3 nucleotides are TGCGCCAGCAGTGAGCTAGCGGGGGGCCATGGAGATACGCAGTATTTT.

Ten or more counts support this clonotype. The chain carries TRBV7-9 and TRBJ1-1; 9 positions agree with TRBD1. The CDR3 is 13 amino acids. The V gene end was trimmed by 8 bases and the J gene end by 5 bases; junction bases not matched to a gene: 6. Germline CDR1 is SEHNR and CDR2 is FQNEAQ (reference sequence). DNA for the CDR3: TGTGCCAGCGTGAACAGGGGGCAGACTGAAGCTTTCTTT. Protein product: CASVNRGQTEAFF. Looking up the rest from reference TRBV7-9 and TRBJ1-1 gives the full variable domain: DTGVSQNPRHKITKRGQNVTFRCDPISEHNRLYWYRQTLGQGPEFLTYFQNEAQLEKSRLLSDRFSAERPKGSFSTLEIQRTEQGDSAMYLCASVNRGQTEAFFGQGTRLTVV.

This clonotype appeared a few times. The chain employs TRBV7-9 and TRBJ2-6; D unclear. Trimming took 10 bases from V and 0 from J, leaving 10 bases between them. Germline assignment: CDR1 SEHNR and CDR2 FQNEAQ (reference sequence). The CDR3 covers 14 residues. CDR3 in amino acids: CATRLGSGANVLTF. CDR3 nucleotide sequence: TGTGCCACGCGGTTGGGCTCTGGGGCCAACGTCCTGACTTTC.

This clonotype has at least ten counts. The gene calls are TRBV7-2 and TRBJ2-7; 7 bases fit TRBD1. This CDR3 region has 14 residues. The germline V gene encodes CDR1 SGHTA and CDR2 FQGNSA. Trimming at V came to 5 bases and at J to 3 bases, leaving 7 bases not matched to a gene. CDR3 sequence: CASSPLDRYYEQYF. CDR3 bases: TGTGCCAGCAGCCCACTGGACAGGTACTACGAGCAGTACTTC.

CDR3 DNA: TGTGCCAGCAGCTTAGTCGGGAATACGCAGTATTTT. Its protein is CASSLVGNTQYF. The chain uses TRBV7-2 and TRBJ2-3, with D tentatively TRBD2 (5 bases). This CDR3 has 12 amino acids. Germline CDR1 SGHTA, CDR2 FQGNSA. The V and J ends lost 1 base and 7 bases respectively, with 6 bases between them.